This TCR beta chain was recovered during a study of blood T cell repertoires in COVID-19. Across the whole study: Samples representing acute and convalescent COVID-19 were sourced from the United States, Italy and Spain.

Sequencing used immunoSEQ multiplex PCR; TCRdb keeps in-frame clones, though not all of them. The sample holds over 350,000 clones, 91% seen once. Germline CDR1 is SGHVS and CDR2 is FQNEAQ. V was shortened by 6 bases and J by 5 bases, with 10 bases between the two germline ends. This CDR3 is built from 13 residues. Each participant's cohort was designated according to participant-reported clinical history. This TCR was recovered from a middle-aged woman who had been exposed to COVID-19. Sequences were obtained from PBMCs or T cells enriched from blood (not recorded which). The V gene is TRBV7-8, the J gene TRBJ1-4; D not resolved. Here the CDR3 DNA reads TGTGCCAGCAGTGTCACAGTGAATGAAAAACTGTTTTTT. Translation: CASSVTVNEKLFF.